The entry that follows covers one T cell receptor beta chain sequence. As yet, its antigen is unknown. TCRdb's table, derived via immunoSEQ multiplex PCR, lists solely in-frame clones and lacks some. The sample carries under 250,000 clones, just over 90% recorded once. CDR3 length: 12 amino acids. The ends were cut back, 3 bases at V and 4 bases at J, with 4 bases in the middle. Germline CDR1 is SGHNT and CDR2 is YYREEE (reference sequence). The data were taken from a study of T cell responses to AZD1222 COVID-19 vaccine. Study results and caveats: Sampling captured repertoires only after the peak T cell response. Researchers report vaccine-associated CD4 TCRs spanning spike, with dominance at 160-218 and 743-854. The reported proportion of spike-specific TCRs targeting unmutated variant regions was nearly half.

This clonotype was sampled from an adult in good health. The chain carries TRBV5-4 and TRBJ1-4, with D hard to call. Here the sequenced sample was peripheral blood, taken on day 0 of MenACWY control vaccination. The CDR3 here is CASSWHNEKLFF. The DNA for the CDR3 is TGTGCCAGCAGCTGGCATAATGAAAAACTGTTTTTT.